These 17 T cell receptor beta chains originate from one sample sequenced in a study of shared clonotypes between healthy human individuals. Method: immunoSEQ multiplex PCR; TCRdb's copy keeps in-frame clones and lacks some. The profile shows about 2.5 million clones, under 95% of them singletons. Sequenced input: naive CD4+ T cells from PBMCs. Sample subset: CD45RA+ positively selected. The receptors derive from a man aged 18-30 years in good health. Some clones in this sample may be carry-over from other donors' samples.

This chain uses TRBV11-2 with TRBJ2-7; D not resolved. V lost 1 base and J 3 bases, leaving 10 bases between the germline ends. The length of the CDR3 is 14 residues. CDR1 is SGHAT and CDR2 is FQNNGV in the germline V gene. The CDR3 spells CASSLGLYDYEQYF. In nucleotides, the CDR3 is TGTGCCAGCAGCTTAGGGCTGTATGACTACGAGCAGTACTTC.

This clone was counted once. The chain links TRBV29-1 to TRBJ2-5; 7 bases map to TRBD1. The closer fit of TRBJ2-7 to the DNA end suggests the J call may be wrong. CDR3 length: 14 amino acids. Germline V gives CDR1 SQVTM, CDR2 ANQGSEA. The CDR3 DNA follows: TGCAGCGTCCTACTTGGAGACAGGGAGTACGAGCAGTACTTC. Translated: CSVLLGDREYEQYF.

Points on this clone: The same CDR3 is also encoded by other DNA sequences in this sample. The chain couples TRBV7-3 to TRBJ1-1, with D tentatively TRBD1 (5 bases). The germline V gene encodes CDR1 SGHTA and CDR2 FQGTGA. Trimming removed 2 bases at V and 0 bases at J, with 7 bases between. The length of the CDR3 is 14 residues. Here the CDR3 reads CASSLAGVNTEAFF. The CDR3 nucleotides are TGTGCCAGCAGCTTAGCGGGGGTGAACACTGAAGCTTTCTTT.

The V call is TRBV6-1, the J call TRBJ2-7; 7 nucleotides line up with TRBD2. The germline V gene encodes CDR1 MNHNS and CDR2 SASEGT. Germline trimming cut 7 bases from V and 3 bases from J; bases unmatched to any gene: 9. The CDR3 totals 14 residues. The CDR3 sequence is CASKQGEGIYEQYF. CDR3 bases: TGTGCCAGCAAACAAGGGGAGGGGATCTACGAGCAGTACTTC.

CDR3 bases: TGTGCCAGCAGTCCTTTTATGTCGTCCTTTCAGCCCCAGCATTTT. Its protein product is CASSPFMSSFQPQHF. The chain couples TRBV6-1 to TRBJ1-5; the D is unclear. Germline CDR1 reads MNHNS; CDR2 reads SASEGT. V gave up 5 bases and J gave up 6 bases, with 17 bases separating them. The CDR3 sequence is 15 residues long.

V usage is TRBV18 and J usage is TRBJ2-7; no clear D. V was clipped by 0 bases and J by 0 bases, with 15 bases between them. CDR1 KGHSH and CDR2 LQKENI come from the germline V gene. The CDR3 is 17 amino acids. Here the CDR3 reads CASSPPFPLGYSYEQYF. The CDR3 DNA is TGTGCCAGCTCACCACCATTCCCGCTTGGGTACTCCTACGAGCAGTACTTC.

This clone was observed once. In the same sample, other DNA sequences code for this CDR3. The V call is TRBV5-4, the J call TRBJ1-2; D uncertain. The CDR3 runs to 13 residues. Germline lookup yields CDR1 SGHNT and CDR2 YYREEE (reference sequence). Trimming took 2 bases from V and 2 from J, leaving 7 bases between them. In DNA form, the CDR3 reads TGTGCCAGCAGCTTAGACGGGAACTATGGCTACACCTTC. This sequence encodes CASSLDGNYGYTF.

This chain links TRBV28 with TRBJ1-1; D is unclear. V was clipped by 5 bases and J by 1 base, with 8 bases between them. This CDR3 has 13 amino acids. Germline loops: CDR1 MDHEN, CDR2 SYDVKM. This CDR3 is CASSIPENTEAFF. As DNA, the CDR3 is TGTGCCAGCAGTATTCCAGAGAACACTGAAGCTTTCTTT.

The V call is TRBV11-2, the J call TRBJ2-1; unclear D gene. V was trimmed by 2 bases and J by 4 bases, leaving 6 bases between them. The CDR3 extends over 13 amino acids. Germline assignment: CDR1 SGHAT and CDR2 FQNNGV. Here the CDR3 DNA reads TGTGCCAGCAGCTTATCGCCATACAATGAGCAGTTCTTC. It is translated as CASSLSPYNEQFF.

The chain uses TRBV4-1 and TRBJ1-5; D gene ambiguous. The CDR3 covers 15 residues. Trimming left V 0 bases short and J 1 base short, with 7 bases between. Germline CDR1 MGHRA, CDR2 YSYEKL. The DNA of the CDR3 is TGCGCCAGCAGCCAAGATCGAGTAAGCAATCAGCCCCAGCATTTT. It is translated as CASSQDRVSNQPQHF.

This clone has a single count. The chain joins TRBV14 to TRBJ2-7; D not certain. CDR1 is SGHDN, CDR2 FVKESK, per germline. The V end lost 0 bases, the J end lost 8 bases, and 14 bases lay between the germline ends. The CDR3 contains 14 residues. This CDR3 is CASSQDLSPSKQYF. The CDR3 DNA reads TGTGCCAGCAGCCAAGATTTGTCCCCGTCGAAGCAGTACTTC.

The genes are TRBV9 and TRBJ1-2; the D is unclear. CDR3 length: 14 amino acids. Germline V gives CDR1 SGDLS, CDR2 YYNGEE. V was cut by 6 bases and J by 0 bases, with 12 bases left in between. The CDR3 nucleotides read TGTGCCAGCATGCAGAGCGGGTCTAACTATGGCTACACCTTC. It yields the protein CASMQSGSNYGYTF.

The gene calls are TRBV5-1 and TRBJ1-2; no clear D gene. CDR1 SGHRS and CDR2 YFSETQ come from the germline V gene. With 0 bases removed from V and 7 bases from J, the gap between germline ends came to 7 bases. The CDR3 runs 12 residues. The CDR3 sequence is CASSLESAGYTF. The CDR3 DNA reads as TGCGCCAGCAGCTTGGAGAGTGCTGGCTACACCTTC.

The chain has TRBV6-1 and TRBJ2-5, with D possibly matching TRBD1 (6 bases). Germline CDR1 and CDR2: MNHNS and SASEGT. This CDR3 region has 15 residues. V gave up 6 bases and J gave up 5 bases, with 19 bases separating them. The CDR3 nucleotides read TGTGCCAGCAGAAGGACAGCTCTAGGACGGGAGACCCAGTACTTC. Its translation is CASRRTALGRETQYF.

V usage is TRBV5-1 and J usage is TRBJ2-2; 9 bases fit TRBD2. CDR3 length: 14 amino acids. The germline V gene has CDR1 SGHRS and CDR2 YFSETQ. V dropped 0 bases and J dropped 7; count of bases not matched to a gene: 1. CDR3 residues: CASSLASGIGELFF. Written as DNA, the CDR3 is TGCGCCAGCAGCTTGGCTAGCGGGATCGGGGAGCTGTTTTTT.

V gene TRBV7-3 combines with J gene TRBJ2-3, with 7 bases matching TRBD2. This CDR3 comprises 16 residues. Germline CDR1 reads SGHTA; CDR2 reads FQGTGA. V gave up 5 bases and J gave up 2 bases; unmatched junction bases: 10. The CDR3 nucleotides read TGTGCCAGCAGCGCCCACCCAGCGGGATCCACAGATACGCAGTATTTT. Protein sequence: CASSAHPAGSTDTQYF.

The chain combines TRBV5-5 with TRBJ2-6; D possibly corresponds to TRBD2 (6 bases). With 5 bases removed from V and 1 base from J, the gap between germline ends came to 10 bases. CDR1 is SGHKS, CDR2 YYEKEE, per germline (reference sequence). The CDR3 contains 15 residues. CDR3 residues: CASSYRGSGANVLTF. The CDR3 coding sequence is TGTGCCAGCAGTTACCGGGGGTCTGGGGCCAACGTCCTGACTTTC.